The following is a T cell receptor beta chain sequence with its context. Trimming cost V 4 bases and J 4 bases; bases outside gene matches: 2. Germline V gives CDR1 SGHTS, CDR2 YDEGEE. The CDR3 is 15 residues long. This record comes from a study of shared clonotypes between healthy human individuals. Sequencing used immunoSEQ multiplex PCR; TCRdb keeps in-frame clones, though not all of them. Of approximately 2.1 million clones listed, over 90% are singletons. The chain couples TRBV5-8 to TRBJ2-5; TRBD2 matches at 15 bases. This TCR was sampled from a man aged 18 to 30 in good health. Some clones in this sample may be carry-over from other donors' samples. Sequencing input: naive CD4+ T cells from PBMCs. Subset: CD45RA+ positively selected. Here the CDR3 DNA reads TGTGCCAGCAGCAAGGGACTAGCGGGAGGAGAGACCCAGTACTTC. The encoded protein is CASSKGLAGGETQYF.